This T cell receptor (beta chain) comes out of a study of blood T cell repertoires in COVID-19. The CDR3 has 14 amino acids. Germline V gives CDR1 LNHDA, CDR2 SQIVND (reference sequence). V was pared by 4 bases and J by 0 bases, with 7 bases between. Clones were read by immunoSEQ multiplex PCR, and TCRdb kept only the in-frame ones, dropping some. The sample includes fewer than 200,000 clones, about 88% of them seen just once. The receptor's source is a man between 40 and 49 years old with active or convalescent COVID-19. The specimen sequenced was peripheral blood. V gene TRBV19 combines with J gene TRBJ1-3; maybe TRBD1 (5 bases). The CDR3 DNA follows: TGTGCCAGTAGTACAGGGTACTCTGGAAACACCATATATTTT. Its protein product is CASSTGYSGNTIYF.